The next 13 T cell receptor beta chains were all read from a single sample in a study of shared clonotypes between healthy human individuals. Profiled with immunoSEQ multiplex PCR; TCRdb holds only in-frame clones, not every one. This table has fewer than 1.4 million clones, about 80% appearing once. The sample taken for sequencing was memory CD4+ T cells from PBMCs. The subset is: CD45RA-negative fraction. The receptor source for this set is a man between 18 and 29 years old in good health. Some clones in this sample may be carry-over from other donors' samples.

The chain links TRBV5-6 to TRBJ2-3, with D perhaps matching TRBD2 (6 bases). V lost 5 bases and J lost 6, with 22 bases in between. The V gene's germline CDR1 is SGHDT and CDR2 YYEEEE. The CDR3 spans 16 residues. The CDR3 bases are TGTGCCAGCAGTCTCTCCCCCGGGGGAACATTGGATACGCAGTATTTT. It encodes CASSLSPGGTLDTQYF.

The chain has TRBV6-6 and TRBJ2-3; D perhaps matches TRBD2 (5 bases). CDR1 is MNHNY, CDR2 SVGAGI, per germline (reference sequence). Trimming left V 5 bases short and J 5 bases short, with 11 bases between. There are 13 residues in the CDR3. The CDR3 spells CASSPAGRDTQYF. The DNA of the CDR3 is TGTGCCAGCAGTCCGGCGGGTCGAGATACGCAGTATTTT.

This clone was seen a single time. The V and J genes are TRBV2 and TRBJ2-7, with 10 bases aligning to TRBD1. The CDR3 extends over 14 amino acids. V dropped 7 bases and J dropped 3; count of bases not matched to a gene: 6. CDR1 is SNHLY, CDR2 FYNNEI, per germline. Here the CDR3 reads CASTRRTGGYEQYF. CDR3 DNA: TGTGCCAGCACCCGTAGGACAGGGGGCTACGAGCAGTACTTC.

As concerns this clone: Other DNA sequences in this sample translate to the same CDR3. CDR3: CASGLTDTQYF. CDR3 DNA: TGTGCTAGTGGTCTCACAGATACGCAGTATTTT. The chain joins TRBV12-5 to TRBJ2-3, with unresolved D. The CDR3 loop spans 11 amino acids. Germline V gene sequence: CDR1 LGHNT, CDR2 FRNRAP. V was cut by 5 bases and J by 2 bases, with 2 bases left in between.

The J gene is TRBJ2-7, the V gene TRBV6-5; tentatively, D is TRBD1 (6 bases). The V end lost 6 bases, the J end lost 0 bases, and 12 bases lay between the germline ends. In germline, CDR1 is MNHEY, CDR2 SVGAGI. CDR3 size: 14 residues. The CDR3 bases are TGTGCCAGCAGGCGGACAGCGTTCTCCTACGAGCAGTACTTC. This gives the protein CASRRTAFSYEQYF.

The chain employs TRBV4-2 and TRBJ2-7; D is unresolved. V was trimmed by 6 bases and J by 0 bases, leaving 9 bases between them. The germline CDR1 and CDR2 sequences are LGHNA and YNFKEQ. The CDR3 sequence is 13 residues long. The CDR3 region is CASSLKDSYEQYF. CDR3 DNA sequence: TGTGCCAGCAGTCTGAAGGACTCCTACGAGCAGTACTTC.

This chain uses TRBV11-3 with TRBJ2-2, with 14 positions matching TRBD2. V lost 5 bases to trimming and J lost 2 bases; unmatched junction nucleotides: 10. This CDR3 is 19 amino acids long. Germline lookup yields CDR1 SGHNT and CDR2 YENEEA. The CDR3 nucleotides read TGTGCCAGCAGCCCTGGCCCGACTAGCGGGAGGGCCAACACCGGGGAGCTGTTTTTT. Its protein is CASSPGPTSGRANTGELFF. The variable domain in full, completed from reference TRBV11-3 and TRBJ2-2, reads EAGVVQSPRYKIIEKKQPVAFWCNPISGHNTLYWYLQNLGQGPELLIRYENEEAVDDSQLPKDRFSAERLKGVDSTLKIQPAELGDSAVYLCASSPGPTSGRANTGELFFGEGSRLTVL.

The rearrangement uses TRBV18 and TRBJ2-1; the D gene could be TRBD1 or TRBD2 (5 bases each). V lost 8 bases, J lost 6 bases, and 17 bases lay in between. The CDR3 has 14 amino acids. The germline CDR1 and CDR2 sequences are KGHSH and LQKENI. In nucleotides, the CDR3 is TGTGCCAGCCGGAACCGGGACGGACGCAATGAGCAGTTCTTC. This encodes CASRNRDGRNEQFF.

About this clone itself: Being one base from a much bigger clone, this may be a read error. This rearrangement joins TRBV7-9 to TRBJ1-5; unclear D gene. Germline V gives CDR1 SEHNR, CDR2 FQNEAQ (reference sequence). This CDR3 spans 12 amino acids. V was trimmed by 5 bases and J by 6 bases, leaving 8 bases between them. CDR3 coding DNA: TGTGCCAGCAGCCAAGGAGGTCAGCCCCAGCATTTT. This encodes CASSQGGQPQHF.

V is TRBV7-2 and J is TRBJ1-1; D is unclear. The V end was cut by 1 base, the J end by 7 bases, with 7 bases between. The CDR3 is 12 residues long. Germline CDR1 and CDR2: SGHTA and FQGNSA. The CDR3 loop reads CASSLVVSEAFF. For the CDR3, the DNA is TGTGCCAGCAGCTTAGTAGTAAGTGAAGCTTTCTTT.

V usage is TRBV18 and J usage is TRBJ2-7; TRBD1 or TRBD2 may be the D gene (5 bases each). From germline, CDR1 is KGHSH and CDR2 LQKENI. The V gene lost 0 bases and the J gene lost 9 bases, with 9 bases spanning the gap. There are 12 residues in the CDR3. The CDR3 coding sequence is TGTGCCAGCTCACCACCGGGACGGGGGCAGTACTTC. It codes for CASSPPGRGQYF. Supplemented by reference TRBV18 and TRBJ2-7, the full variable domain reads NAGVMQNPRHLVRRRGQEARLRCSPMKGHSHVYWYRQLPEEGLKFMVYLQKENIIDESGMPKERFSAEFPKEGPSILRIQQVVRGDSAAYFCASSPPGRGQYFGPGTRLTVT.

This clone has ten or more counts. Other nucleotide sequences from this sample produce the same CDR3. CDR3 nucleotides: TGTGCCAGCAGCTCAAACAGGGGTAAAGAGACCCAGTACTTC. This codes for CASSSNRGKETQYF. V gene TRBV7-2 combines with J gene TRBJ2-5; 7 nucleotides match TRBD1. Trimming took 4 bases from V and 3 from J; bases not matched to a gene: 5. In germline, CDR1 is SGHTA, CDR2 FQGNSA. The CDR3 runs 14 residues. Combining the CDR3 with reference TRBV7-2 and TRBJ2-5 gives the whole variable domain GAGVSQSPSNKVTEKGKDVELRCDPISGHTALYWYRQSLGQGLEFLIYFQGNSAPDKSGLPSDRFSAERTGGSVSTLTIQRTQQEDSAVYLCASSSNRGKETQYFGPGTRLLVL.

The chain joins TRBV2 to TRBJ2-5, with a possible D match to TRBD2 (6 bases). The CDR3 consists of 15 residues. Germline loops: CDR1 SNHLY, CDR2 FYNNEI. V lost 6 bases to trimming and J lost 2 bases, with 16 bases between them. The CDR3 DNA reads TGTGCCAGCAGGTACCGGGACTGGGTACAAGAGACCCAGTACTTC. It encodes CASRYRDWVQETQYF.